The rows below give T cell receptor beta chains drawn from one sample of a study of T cell responses to AZD1222 COVID-19 vaccine. The method was immunoSEQ multiplex PCR; TCRdb's version includes in-frame clones alone and lacks a portion of them. The top ten hold roughly 3.6% of the sample, which has over 100,000 clones, roughly 90% seen once. The material was peripheral blood, obtained on day 0 of AZD1222 vaccination. The receptors were sampled from an adult in good health. CDR3s include the opening cysteine and the closing phenylalanine or tryptophan. The D gene is left open where the match is weak. The size field is filled for only some rows; it gives once, few, many or a size class.

V: TRBV10-3
D: TRBD1
J: TRBJ1-6
size: -
DNA: TGTGCCATCAGCCCGACAGGGGCAAGTTCACCCCTCCACTTT
CDR3: CAISPTGASSPLHF

V: TRBV9
D: -
J: TRBJ2-3
size: -
DNA: TGTGCCAGCAGCCCACGGACGGTCGGGGATACGCAGTATTTT
CDR3: CASSPRTVGDTQYF

V: TRBV18
D: -
J: TRBJ2-7
size: -
DNA: TGTGCCAGCTCACCACCTAATCGGGACCGGAGCTCCTACGAGCAGTACTTC
CDR3: CASSPPNRDRSSYEQYF

V: TRBV6-5
D: -
J: TRBJ2-3
size: -
DNA: TGTGCCAGCAAAAGACCTGGCACAGATACGCAGTATTTT
CDR3: CASKRPGTDTQYF

V: TRBV5-4
D: -
J: TRBJ1-1
size: -
DNA: TGTGCCAGCAACGGGGAGAACACTGAAGCTTTCTTT
CDR3: CASNGENTEAFF

V: TRBV18
D: -
J: TRBJ2-7
size: -
DNA: TGTGCCAGCTCACCAGGGGGTAACGAGCAGTACTTC
CDR3: CASSPGGNEQYF

V: TRBV6-5
D: -
J: TRBJ1-5
size: -
DNA: TGTGCCAGCAGTTACTCTTCTGAGGGCCAGCCCCAGCATTTT
CDR3: CASSYSSEGQPQHF

V: TRBV7-2
D: -
J: TRBJ1-2
size: -
DNA: TGTGCCAGCAGCCGTAGGACAGAGGCTAACTATGGCTACACCTTC
CDR3: CASSRRTEANYGYTF

V: TRBV27
D: -
J: TRBJ1-2
size: few
DNA: TGTGCCAGCAGTTTAGTATCGGCAGATCCTAACTATGGCTACACCTTC
CDR3: CASSLVSADPNYGYTF

V: TRBV5-5
D: -
J: TRBJ2-1
size: -
DNA: TGTGCCAGCAGCTCGGTACCCTACAATGAGCAGTTCTTC
CDR3: CASSSVPYNEQFF

V: TRBV12-5
D: -
J: TRBJ1-5
size: -
DNA: TGTGCTAGTGGTTTTGAGTATAGCAATCAGCCCCAGCATTTT
CDR3: CASGFEYSNQPQHF

V: TRBV4-1
D: TRBD2
J: TRBJ2-3
size: -
DNA: TGCGCCAGCAGCCAACCCGGACTAGAGGTCGGTACGCAGTATTTT
CDR3: CASSQPGLEVGTQYF

V: TRBV11-2
D: -
J: TRBJ2-5
size: -
DNA: TGTGCCAGCAGCTTAGAGACCCCCTCTAGGGTCCGGGAGACCCAGTACTTC
CDR3: CASSLETPSRVRETQYF

V: TRBV6-2/TRBV6-3
D: -
J: TRBJ1-2
size: -
DNA: TGTGCCAGCAGTTCGGAGGGCAGCAGAAACTATGGCTACACCTTC
CDR3: CASSSEGSRNYGYTF

V: TRBV15
D: -
J: TRBJ2-3
size: -
DNA: TGTGCCACCAGTGTGACCCCACAGAAGGGTACGCAGTATTTT
CDR3: CATSVTPQKGTQYF

V: TRBV6-2/TRBV6-3
D: TRBD1
J: TRBJ2-2
size: -
DNA: TGTGCCAGCAGTTACGGGACAGGGAACACCGGGGAGCTGTTTTTT
CDR3: CASSYGTGNTGELFF

V: TRBV12-3/TRBV12-4
D: -
J: TRBJ1-1
size: -
DNA: TGTGCCAGCAGTTTCGAGGAACAGGCTGAAGCTTTCTTT
CDR3: CASSFEEQAEAFF

V: TRBV5-1
D: TRBD2
J: TRBJ2-1
size: -
DNA: TGCGCCAGCAGCATCGATACTAGCGGGAGTTACAATGAGCAGTTCTTC
CDR3: CASSIDTSGSYNEQFF

V: TRBV7-2
D: TRBD1
J: TRBJ2-1
size: -
DNA: TGTGCCAGCAGGGAGGACAGGGGGGACTACAATGAGCAGTTCTTC
CDR3: CASREDRGDYNEQFF

V: TRBV2
D: TRBD2
J: TRBJ2-3
size: -
DNA: TGTGCCAGCCCGGGACTACATACGCAGTATTTT
CDR3: CASPGLHTQYF

V: TRBV6-2/TRBV6-3
D: TRBD1
J: TRBJ1-6
size: once
DNA: TGTGCCAGCAGTTGGACAGGGAATTCACCCCTCCACTTT
CDR3: CASSWTGNSPLHF

V: TRBV5-1
D: -
J: TRBJ1-4
size: -
DNA: TGCGCCAGCAGCCCCCATCCGGGTTACGCTAATGAAAAACTGTTTTTT
CDR3: CASSPHPGYANEKLFF

V: TRBV6-5
D: -
J: TRBJ2-7
size: once
DNA: TGTGCCAGCAGACAGGGATACGAGCAGTACTTC
CDR3: CASRQGYEQYF

V: TRBV5-8
D: -
J: TRBJ1-1
size: once
DNA: TGTGCCAGCAGCTACGACAGGTCCCAAGCTTTCTTT
CDR3: CASSYDRSQAFF

V: TRBV5-4
D: TRBD1
J: TRBJ1-2
size: -
DNA: TGTGCCAGCAGCTTTGCGACCCGGACAGGTCACTATGGCTACACCTTC
CDR3: CASSFATRTGHYGYTF

V: TRBV9
D: -
J: TRBJ2-3
size: -
DNA: TGTGCCAGCAGCGTAGGCAGGGTTGCGACAGATACGCAGTATTTT
CDR3: CASSVGRVATDTQYF

V: TRBV6-5
D: TRBD1
J: TRBJ2-3
size: once
DNA: TGTGCCAGCAGTTACGGGACAGCCAGCACAGATACGCAGTATTTT
CDR3: CASSYGTASTDTQYF

V: TRBV27
D: TRBD1
J: TRBJ1-6
size: -
DNA: TGTGCCAGTAAACAGGGGGCGTCCTATAATTCACCCCTCCACTTT
CDR3: CASKQGASYNSPLHF

V: TRBV9
D: -
J: TRBJ1-2
size: -
DNA: TGTGCCAGCAGCCCCGAAGGGGAGGACTATGGCTACACCTTC
CDR3: CASSPEGEDYGYTF

V: TRBV7-2
D: TRBD1
J: TRBJ1-2
size: -
DNA: TGTGCCAGCAGCCGGACAGGGAAGGGTTATGGCTACACCTTC
CDR3: CASSRTGKGYGYTF

V: TRBV6-5
D: -
J: TRBJ1-1
size: -
DNA: TGTGCCAGCAGCGCAACAGCGAACACTGAAGCTTTCTTT
CDR3: CASSATANTEAFF

V: TRBV6-5
D: -
J: TRBJ2-7
size: -
DNA: TGTGCCAGCAGGGACCGCTACGAGCAGTACTTC
CDR3: CASRDRYEQYF

V: TRBV4-3
D: TRBD1
J: TRBJ2-7
size: -
DNA: TGCGCCAGCAGCCAAGCTGACAGGGGGCCCTACGAGCAGTACTTC
CDR3: CASSQADRGPYEQYF

V: TRBV7-8
D: -
J: TRBJ2-7
size: -
DNA: TGTGCCAGCAGCTTAGTAGGCGGGGATGCCTACGAGCAGTACTTC
CDR3: CASSLVGGDAYEQYF

V: TRBV7-8
D: -
J: TRBJ1-1
size: -
DNA: TGTGCCAGCAGCTTAACCTCGGGGCAGGGGAGGACAGCTTTCTTT
CDR3: CASSLTSGQGRTAFF

V: TRBV6-1
D: -
J: TRBJ1-6
size: -
DNA: TGTGCCAGCAGTGAAATGGGCCAGTTCGGCTCACCCCTCCACTTT
CDR3: CASSEMGQFGSPLHF

V: TRBV14
D: -
J: TRBJ2-5
size: few
DNA: TGTGCCAGCAGCCAGGCGGCGTTTCGCCAGTACTTC
CDR3: CASSQAAFRQYF

V: TRBV28
D: TRBD1
J: TRBJ2-7
size: -
DNA: TGTGCCAGCAGTTCCGCCGGGACAGGGGTAGGGGAGCAGTACTTC
CDR3: CASSSAGTGVGEQYF

V: TRBV4-1
D: TRBD2
J: TRBJ2-1
size: -
DNA: TGCGCCAGCAGCGCGCCGGGACTAGCGGGGGGGCCGGGTAAGGATGAGCAGTTCTTC
CDR3: CASSAPGLAGGPGKDEQFF

V: TRBV11-2
D: TRBD2
J: TRBJ2-5
size: -
DNA: TGTGCCAGCAGCCCCGACGGGGGGTGGAGAGAGACCCAGTACTTC
CDR3: CASSPDGGWRETQYF

V: TRBV10-3
D: -
J: TRBJ1-3
size: -
DNA: TGTGCCATCAGGCCGGGTGATATAGGGGGAAACACCATATATTTT
CDR3: CAIRPGDIGGNTIYF

V: TRBV3-1/TRBV3-2
D: -
J: TRBJ1-6
size: -
DNA: TGTGCCAGCAGCCAAGGGCTCGGGACAATGTGGAGTCGATCCTATAATTCACCCCTCCACTTT
CDR3: CASSQGLGTMWSRSYNSPLHF

V: TRBV6-5
D: -
J: TRBJ2-5
size: -
DNA: TGTGCCAGCAGTTATCGGCGGGGCCCCCAAGAGACCCAGTACTTC
CDR3: CASSYRRGPQETQYF

V: TRBV10-1
D: -
J: TRBJ1-1
size: few
DNA: TGCGCCACCACCCCTAGGATATGGCAGAACACTGAAGCTTTCTTT
CDR3: CATTPRIWQNTEAFF

V: TRBV5-6
D: -
J: TRBJ1-3
size: -
DNA: TGTGCCAGCAGCCCGGTGGGGGGCTCTGGAAACACCATATATTTT
CDR3: CASSPVGGSGNTIYF

V: TRBV5-1
D: -
J: TRBJ1-1
size: -
DNA: TGCGCCAGCAGCCCTATCCTGAACACTGAAGCTTTCTTT
CDR3: CASSPILNTEAFF

V: TRBV5-1
D: -
J: TRBJ2-1
size: -
DNA: TGCGCCAGCAGCGCGGACAATGAGCAGTTCTTC
CDR3: CASSADNEQFF

V: TRBV4-1
D: -
J: TRBJ2-2
size: few
DNA: TGCGCCAGCAGCCTTTGGGACTCCTACACCGGGGAGCTGTTTTTT
CDR3: CASSLWDSYTGELFF

V: TRBV19
D: TRBD1
J: TRBJ2-7
size: -
DNA: TGTGCCAGTAGTATGACCAGGGGGTGGGAGCAGTACTTC
CDR3: CASSMTRGWEQYF

V: TRBV2
D: -
J: TRBJ2-5
size: -
DNA: TGTGCCAGCAGTGAAGTTTCCCGGAGGGAGACCCAGTACTTC
CDR3: CASSEVSRRETQYF

V: TRBV7-6
D: -
J: TRBJ1-5
size: -
DNA: TGTGCCAGCAGCTACAGACAGGGCAATCAGCCCCAGCATTTT
CDR3: CASSYRQGNQPQHF

V: TRBV29-1
D: -
J: TRBJ1-5
size: once
DNA: TGCAGCGTACAGGAGAATAGCAATCAGCCCCAGCATTTT
CDR3: CSVQENSNQPQHF

V: TRBV7-2
D: -
J: TRBJ1-2
size: -
DNA: TGTGCCAGCAGCTTAGGACAGAACCACTATGGCTACACCTTC
CDR3: CASSLGQNHYGYTF

V: TRBV24-1
D: -
J: TRBJ1-5
size: -
DNA: TGTGCCACCAGTGGGGCAGGTTACAATCAGCCCCAGCATTTT
CDR3: CATSGAGYNQPQHF

V: TRBV9
D: TRBD1
J: TRBJ1-2
size: -
DNA: TGTGCCAGCAGCGCCGGGACAGGTCTTAGCGGCTACACCTTC
CDR3: CASSAGTGLSGYTF

V: TRBV5-1
D: TRBD1
J: TRBJ2-2
size: -
DNA: TGCGCCAGCAGCTTGTCACGGCACGCAGGGGGCGTTTCCGGGGAGCTGTTTTTT
CDR3: CASSLSRHAGGVSGELFF

V: TRBV18
D: -
J: TRBJ1-2
size: -
DNA: TGTGCCAGCTCTCTCAGGGGCGACAACTATGGCTACACCTTC
CDR3: CASSLRGDNYGYTF